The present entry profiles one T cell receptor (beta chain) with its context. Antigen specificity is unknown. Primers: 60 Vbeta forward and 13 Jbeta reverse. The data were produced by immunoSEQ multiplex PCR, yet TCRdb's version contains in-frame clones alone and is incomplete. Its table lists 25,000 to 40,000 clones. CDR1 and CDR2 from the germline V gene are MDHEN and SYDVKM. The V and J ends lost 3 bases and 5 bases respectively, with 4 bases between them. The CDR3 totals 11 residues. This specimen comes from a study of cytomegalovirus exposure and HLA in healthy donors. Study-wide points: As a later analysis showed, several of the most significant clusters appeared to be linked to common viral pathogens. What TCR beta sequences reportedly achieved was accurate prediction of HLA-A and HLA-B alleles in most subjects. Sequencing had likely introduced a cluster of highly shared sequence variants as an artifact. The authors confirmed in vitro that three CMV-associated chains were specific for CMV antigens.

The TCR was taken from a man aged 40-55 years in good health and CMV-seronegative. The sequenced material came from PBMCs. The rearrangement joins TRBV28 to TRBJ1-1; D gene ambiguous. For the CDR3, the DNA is TGTGCCAGCAGTTTGCGGACTGAAGCTTTCTTT. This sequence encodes CASSLRTEAFF.